This T cell receptor beta chain was found in a study of shared clonotypes between healthy human individuals (dated by TCRdb to about 2020). Describing the broader study: Two women and a few men aged 18 to 49 years were included in the cohort. For each donor, three plates each were used for CD4 naive and CD4 memory, two plates were used for CD8 naive, and one plate was used for CD8 memory. The study deeply sequenced blood TCR repertoires of about 5 healthy adults to estimate repertoire size and the extent of clonotype sharing between individuals. Libraries were prepared and TCR repertoires were sequenced by different laboratories using diverse techniques, in order to increase sequencing depth and limit assay-specific biases. Per donor, leukapheresis produced somewhere between about 0.8 and 9 billion PBMCs.

The donors were healthy, HIV-negative adults who had no recently reported acute infections or vaccinations. Every donor was a Caucasian adult living in Nashville, Tennessee, USA. CD4+ T cells were enriched by magnetic negative selection; naive cells were then positively selected on CD45RA, and the negative fraction formed the memory subset. After blood collection by leukapheresis, PBMCs were isolated using Ficoll-Histopaque density gradient centrifugation and then cryopreserved in the vapor phase of liquid nitrogen. Analytical flow cytometry was used to check the purity and quantity of each magnetically sorted T cell population. Each sorted fraction had its genomic DNA isolated and then quantified by UV absorbance on a Nanodrop 2000c. On the study overall, not on this receptor specifically: Even with the large sequencing depth, rarefaction of the sorted-subset datasets indicated that sequencing was incomplete. Based on pairwise subsampling, the degree of clonotype sharing among donors was expected to be affected by sequencing depth. Estimated clonotype richness was generally larger for naive than for memory subsets. Clonotypes shared by all four sorted-subset donors showed higher generation probabilities than non-shared clonotypes. Sampling was limited to blood, and TCR repertoires in tissue likely differ from TCR repertoires in blood. When a few donors were compared, the shared fraction of clonotypes was around 4.6% for naive CD4, about 4% for naive CD8, 2% to 2.5% for memory CD4, and approximately 0.4% for memory CD8. The genetic and exposure-history diversity represented was limited by the small number of donors.

The V and J ends are trimmed by 10 bases and 1 base, leaving 12 bases between them. The CDR1 and CDR2 encoded by the germline V gene are SGHAT and FQNNGV. The CDR3 covers 13 residues, taking in both the cysteine and the phenylalanine. Just the 39-base CDR3 DNA is kept, in frame starting at base 1. Using the deep immunoSEQ assay, multiplex PCR amplified TCR CDR3 regions from genomic DNA. Extracted genomic DNA from each cell subset was distributed evenly across all wells of several immunoSEQ 96-well plates, and each plate was treated as a replicate. For sorted subsets, each replicate PCR was loaded with around 200 ng genomic DNA, equivalent to approximately 27,000 T cell genomes. The purified libraries were quantified using a Qubit 3.0 fluorometer, sized with a Bioanalyzer 2100, and then quantified again using the KAPA Library Quantification kit. Every immunoSEQ 96-well plate was sequenced on a dedicated single-read 150-cycle Illumina NextSeq 550 flow cell. As for the authors' bioinformatics: Because the immunoSEQ output held only junctional sequences and lacked quality scores, the filtering could not match the filtering applied to full-length reads. Sequences were annotated with PyIR, a Python wrapper for IgBLAST v1.9, using IMGT germline references to assign V/J genes and CDR3. Any read was removed if the V/J assignment was weak (E-value above 1e-6), the CDR3 was missing, or the read contained stop codons, out-of-frame junctions, or ambiguous translated residues. V3J clonotypes were defined as sequences sharing an identical inferred V gene, J gene, and CDR3 amino acid sequence. To compute the percentage overlap between repertoires, the number of shared unique clonotypes was divided by the size of the smaller repertoire. Three approaches were used to assess repertoire richness: RTK rarefaction, the Chao1 estimator, and Recon v2.1 estimates of unobserved clonotypes. For all TCRbeta clonotypes obtained by the gDNA method from a few donors, generation probabilities were computed with OLGA. TCRdb took this table from immuneACCESS and kept in-frame rearrangements with V and J called. Such tables lack part of the clones; where checked against another copy, unresolved V genes explain under half of the gap, and the rest is unexplained. D and trimming come from the DNA, and the V and J calls and clone size come from that table. The sample has some 1.1 million clones on record, approximately 80% of them singletons. Roughly 0.9% of the sample goes to the ten largest clones.

About this clone itself: What this receptor recognizes is not known. It has no much larger one-base neighbor in the sample; base qualities were not kept.

The sample was memory CD4+ T cells from PBMCs. The cell subset or site label here, explained by the study, means: CD45RA-negative fraction. This TCR derives from a man aged 18 to 29 in good health. Some clones in this sample may be carry-over from other donors' samples. The receptor chain draws on TRBV11-2 and TRBJ2-3; there is no confident call for the D gene. For the CDR3, the sequence is CAISSSGTDTQYF. The nucleotides read TGTGCCATCTCCAGTTCGGGCACAGATACGCAGTATTTT.